This passage covers 13 T cell receptor beta chains from one sample sequenced in a study of blood T cell repertoires in COVID-19. Assay used: immunoSEQ multiplex PCR; TCRdb lists only in-frame clones, some missing. This sample yields over 200,000 clones, of which about four fifths are seen a single time; roughly 7.8% belongs to the top ten. Sequences were obtained from peripheral blood. The receptors derive from a woman aged 80 or older with COVID-19, enrolled during active disease.

On this clone itself: Additional DNA sequences in this sample encode the identical CDR3. This chain joins TRBV6-5 and TRBJ2-1; D not resolved. This CDR3 has 15 amino acids. Trimming left V 0 bases short and J 0 bases short, with 6 bases between. Germline V lookup: CDR1 MNHEY, CDR2 SVGAGI. CDR3 amino acids: CASSYSGLSYNEQFF. CDR3 in DNA: TGTGCCAGCAGTTACTCTGGCCTCTCCTACAATGAGCAGTTCTTC.

This clone occurred a few times. This chain connects TRBV9 to TRBJ2-3, with 9 bases that match TRBD1. This CDR3 has 15 amino acids. From germline, CDR1 is SGDLS and CDR2 YYNGEE. V gave up 0 bases and J gave up 3 bases; unmatched junction bases: 2. This CDR3 is CASSVVGTGTDTQYF. As DNA, the CDR3 is TGTGCCAGCAGCGTAGTAGGGACAGGGACAGATACGCAGTATTTT.

The chain recombines TRBV5-1 with TRBJ2-5, with a tentative D call TRBD2 (6 bases). The CDR3 has 13 amino acids. CDR1 and CDR2 (germline): SGHRS, YFSETQ. Trimming left V 1 base short and J 7 bases short, with 11 bases between. The CDR3 reads CASSLPGVGTQYF. CDR3 in DNA: TGCGCCAGCAGCTTGCCGGGGGTGGGGACCCAGTACTTC.

CDR3 nucleotide sequence: TGTGCCAGCAGCCAAGCGGGGAGTTCACCCCTCCACTTT. It is translated as CASSQAGSSPLHF. The V call is TRBV3-1 (or the pseudogene TRBV3-2), the J call TRBJ1-6; D call uncertain. CDR3 length: 13 residues. Trimming stripped 1 base from V and 9 bases from J, with 7 bases between. Germline-derived CDR1 and CDR2 are LGHDT and YNNKEL (reference sequence).

This clone was seen only once. The rearrangement joins TRBV6-5 to TRBJ1-2; no clear D. The CDR3 covers 15 residues. Germline loops: CDR1 MNHEY, CDR2 SVGAGI. Trimming left V 0 bases short and J 8 bases short, with 16 bases between. CDR3 region: CASSYSIGVAGGYTF. Written as DNA, the CDR3 is TGTGCCAGCAGTTACTCGATCGGGGTAGCGGGCGGCTACACCTTC.

CDR3 in DNA: TGTGCCAGCTCAACGGACAGGCCGGGGGGGAATTCACCCCTCCACTTT. It yields the protein CASSTDRPGGNSPLHF. This chain joins TRBV18 and TRBJ1-6, with 7 bases lining up with TRBD1. The germline CDR1 and CDR2 sequences are KGHSH and LQKENI. Trimming took 5 bases from V and 7 from J; bases not matched to a gene: 11. This CDR3 region has 16 residues.

The V and J genes are TRBV5-1 and TRBJ2-3, with 9 bases matching TRBD2. The ends lost 4 bases at V and 2 bases at J; junction bases unmatched: 2. The germline V gene has CDR1 SGHRS and CDR2 YFSETQ. This CDR3 contains 14 residues. The CDR3 region has the DNA TGCGCCAGCAGCCTAGCGGGGATCACAGATACGCAGTATTTT. Amino acid sequence: CASSLAGITDTQYF.

V gene TRBV28 combines with J gene TRBJ1-2; tentatively, D is TRBD1 (5 bases). CDR1 MDHEN and CDR2 SYDVKM come from the germline V gene. The CDR3 loop spans 14 amino acids. The ends were cut back, 3 bases at V and 2 bases at J, with 10 bases in the middle. DNA of the CDR3: TGTGCCAGCAGTTTCAGGGTTAGGAACTATGGCTACACCTTC. Protein sequence: CASSFRVRNYGYTF.

V is TRBV6-6 and J is TRBJ1-5; 8 nucleotides agree with TRBD1. The CDR3 has 14 residues. Trimming cost V 10 bases and J 2 bases; bases outside gene matches: 7. Germline CDR1 MNHNY, CDR2 SVGAGI (reference sequence). CDR3 in DNA: TGTGCCATCGAGAAGACAGGGGGCAATCAGCCCCAGCATTTT. Amino acids: CAIEKTGGNQPQHF.

This chain joins TRBV28 and TRBJ2-4; D perhaps matches TRBD1 (5 bases). CDR1 MDHEN and CDR2 SYDVKM come from the germline V gene. The CDR3 loop spans 17 amino acids. Trimming took off 6 bases at V and 0 bases at J, with 18 bases between the two ends. CDR3 nucleotides: TGTGCCAGCAGCCCTGGGTGGGGCCCCCTAGCCAAAAACATTCAGTACTTC. Translated: CASSPGWGPLAKNIQYF.

The rearrangement links TRBV27 to TRBJ2-7; D is unclear. Germline CDR1 reads MNHEY; CDR2 reads SMNVEV (reference sequence). V lost 4 bases, J lost 6 bases, and 7 bases lay in between. The CDR3 spans 11 residues. In DNA, the CDR3 is TGTGCCAGCAGTTCGAGAGGCGAGCAGTACTTC. It is translated as CASSSRGEQYF.

This chain links TRBV3-1 (or the pseudogene TRBV3-2) with TRBJ1-1, with D perhaps TRBD1 (5 bases). The V gene's germline CDR1 is LGHDT and CDR2 YNNKEL (reference sequence). V lost 1 base to trimming and J lost 5 bases, with 8 bases between them. The CDR3 has 13 residues. The CDR3 nucleotides read TGTGCCAGCAGCCAAGCAGGGCGGACTGAAGCTTTCTTT. This translates into CASSQAGRTEAFF.

The gene calls are TRBV2 and TRBJ2-2; 9 bases align to TRBD1. The V and J ends lost 6 bases and 7 bases, in that order; junction bases with no gene match: 9. CDR3 length: 15 residues. Germline CDR1 and CDR2: SNHLY and FYNNEI. The chain's CDR3 is CASRNHRGPDGELFF. In DNA, the CDR3 is TGTGCCAGCAGAAACCACAGGGGGCCGGACGGGGAGCTGTTTTTT.